The text below deals with one T cell receptor (beta chain). Its antigen remains unknown. The CDR3 spans 16 residues. The V segment lost 4 bases and the J segment 6 bases; nucleotides outside the gene matches: 8. Germline CDR1 reads MGHRA; CDR2 reads YSYEKL. The sample is drawn from a study of post-analysis software for immune sequencing data. Each TCR beta cDNA library carried unique molecular identifiers. TCRdb re-called the PCR reads with MiXCR, one entry per CDR3 protein. The sample has 650,000 to 850,000 distinct CDR3 sequences, roughly 46% seen once. Study results and limitations: About 5 TRBV segments appeared more often in patients than in controls, and TRBV5-6, TRBV5-1 and TRBV20-1 were among these.

This rearrangement joins TRBV4-1 to TRBJ2-1, with TRBD2 identical over 11 bases. Sequenced input: blood. The TCR originated in a girl under 18 with multiple sclerosis. The CDR3 coding sequence is TGCGCCAGCAGCCTTCCCGGGACTAGCGGCGGCAATGAGCAGTTCTTC. This gives the protein CASSLPGTSGGNEQFF.